This T cell receptor (beta chain) appears in the sequencing data of a study of blood T cell repertoires in COVID-19. On the study more broadly: The United States, Italy and Spain were the sources of the acute and convalescent COVID-19 samples. PBMCs, B-cell-depleted T cells, or T cells were the source of the cDNA or gDNA that made up the material.

Germline V gene sequence: CDR1 MNHNY, CDR2 SVGAGI (reference sequence). The CDR3 extends over 15 amino acids. Trimming removed 0 bases from V and 0 bases from J, with 6 bases in between. Authors' processing steps: Quantification of nucleated cells was approximated via reference gene primer amplification. Generated by immunoSEQ multiplex PCR, the TCRdb table keeps only in-frame clones and is missing some. The DNA was the basis for D and trimming; V, J and clone size are from that table. The sample lists 160,000 or so clones, approximately 84% occurring once. Material for sequencing was peripheral blood. The chain combines TRBV6-6 with TRBJ1-5, with unresolved D. This clonotype originated in a man in his forties with acute or convalescent COVID-19. The DNA for the CDR3 is TGTGCCAGCAGTTACTCGTCGTCTAGCAATCAGCCCCAGCATTTT. This sequence encodes CASSYSSSSNQPQHF.